This T cell receptor (beta chain) was sequenced for a study of cytomegalovirus exposure and HLA in healthy donors. Study as a whole: Around 200 million T cells yielded 117 million unique TCR beta sequences, as an earlier analysis found. General study results and limits: An analysis that was carried out later associated 16,951 TCR beta sequences with HLA alleles at 0.05 false discovery rate.

Primers for the PCR totalled 60 Vbeta and 13 Jbeta. TCRdb's copy holds only in-frame clones and misses some; the assay was immunoSEQ multiplex PCR. The sample shows roughly 200,000 clones, around 75% of them seen only once. Germline CDR1 is SGHDN and CDR2 is FVKESK. Trimming removed 1 base from V and 6 bases from J, with 6 bases in between. This CDR3 contains 12 residues. This clone was seen repeatedly, ten times or more. As yet, its antigen is unknown. This sample also contains other DNA sequences that code for the same CDR3. Sequenced sample: PBMCs. V usage is TRBV14 and J usage is TRBJ1-2; D unclear. This TCR came from a male donor in good health and CMV-seronegative. The CDR3 reads CASSQGGHGYTF. CDR3 nucleotides: TGTGCCAGCAGCCAAGGTGGCCATGGCTACACCTTC.